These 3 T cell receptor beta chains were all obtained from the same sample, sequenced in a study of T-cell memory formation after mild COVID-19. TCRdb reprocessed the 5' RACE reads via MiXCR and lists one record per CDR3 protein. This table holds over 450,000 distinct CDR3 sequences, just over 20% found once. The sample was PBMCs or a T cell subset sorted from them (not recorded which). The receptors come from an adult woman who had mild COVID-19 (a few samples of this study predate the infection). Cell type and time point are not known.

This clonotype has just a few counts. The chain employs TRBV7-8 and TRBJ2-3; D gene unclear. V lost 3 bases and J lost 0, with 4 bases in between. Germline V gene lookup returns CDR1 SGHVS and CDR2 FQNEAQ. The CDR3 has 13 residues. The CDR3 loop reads CASSFMSTDTQYF. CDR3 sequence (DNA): TGTGCCAGCAGCTTTATGAGCACAGATACGCAGTATTTT. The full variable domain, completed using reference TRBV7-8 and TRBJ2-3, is GAGVSQSPRYKVAKRGQDVALRCDPISGHVSLFWYQQALGQGPEFLTYFQNEAQLDKSGLPSDRFFAERPEGSVSTLKIQRTQQEDSAVYLCASSFMSTDTQYFGPGTRLTVL.

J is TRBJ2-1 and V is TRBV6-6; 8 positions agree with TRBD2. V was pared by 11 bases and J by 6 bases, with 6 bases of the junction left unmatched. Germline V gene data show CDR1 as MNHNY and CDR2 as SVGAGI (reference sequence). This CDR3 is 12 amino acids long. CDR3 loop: CALGLAGNEQFF. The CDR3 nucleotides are TGTGCCCTCGGACTAGCTGGCAATGAGCAGTTCTTC.

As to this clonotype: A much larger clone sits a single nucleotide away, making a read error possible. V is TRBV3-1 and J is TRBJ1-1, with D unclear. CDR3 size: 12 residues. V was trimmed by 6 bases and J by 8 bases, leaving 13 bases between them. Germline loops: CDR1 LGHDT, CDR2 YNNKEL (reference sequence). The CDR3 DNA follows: TGTGCCAGCAGACTAAGAGGAGGGGAAGCTTTCTTT. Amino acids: CASRLRGGEAFF.